These T cell receptor beta chains were read from a single sample in a study of PD-L1 blockade in urothelial cancer. Data came from immunoSEQ multiplex PCR; TCRdb stores just in-frame clones and leaves some out. The sample has about 45,000 clones, around 82% seen once. Sample: PBMCs, taken around atezolizumab (anti-PD-L1) treatment. These TCRs come from a man aged 60-69 years with urothelial cancer. The CDR3 runs from the conserved cysteine through the conserved F or W. D genes are given only for firm matches. Clone size appears in some rows only: once, few, many, or a class for an expanded clone.

j_gene: TRBJ1-2
d_gene: TRBD1
abundance: .
v_gene: TRBV6-5
CDR3aa: CASRAGGRYYGYTF
CDR3nt: TGTGCCAGCAGGGCAGGGGGGAGATACTATGGCTACACCTTC

j_gene: TRBJ1-5
d_gene: TRBD1
abundance: .
v_gene: TRBV28
CDR3aa: CASSWGQGNRQPQHF
CDR3nt: TGTGCCAGCAGTTGGGGACAGGGTAACCGTCAGCCCCAGCATTTT

j_gene: TRBJ1-6
d_gene: .
abundance: .
v_gene: TRBV5-3
CDR3aa: CARSFWARDYYNSPLHF
CDR3nt: TGTGCCAGAAGCTTTTGGGCCAGAGACTATTATAATTCACCCCTCCACTTT

j_gene: TRBJ2-7
d_gene: .
abundance: .
v_gene: TRBV6-1
CDR3aa: CASSHRESGYEQYF
CDR3nt: TGTGCCAGCAGCCACAGGGAATCAGGCTACGAGCAGTACTTC

j_gene: TRBJ1-6
d_gene: .
abundance: few
v_gene: TRBV6-4
CDR3aa: CASRLSRRTDGPPLHF
CDR3nt: TGTGCCAGCAGGCTATCCCGAAGGACAGACGGCCCACCCCTCCACTTT

j_gene: TRBJ2-7
d_gene: .
abundance: .
v_gene: TRBV7-9
CDR3aa: CASSRLDGLSSYEQYF
CDR3nt: TGTGCCAGCAGCAGGCTGGATGGGCTGAGCTCCTACGAGCAGTACTTC

j_gene: TRBJ1-3
d_gene: .
abundance: .
v_gene: TRBV6-6
CDR3aa: CASIQSYSGNTIYF
CDR3nt: TGTGCCAGCATACAGTCCTACTCTGGAAACACCATATATTTT

j_gene: TRBJ1-1
d_gene: TRBD1
abundance: .
v_gene: TRBV29-1
CDR3aa: CSVEEDRTPEAFF
CDR3nt: TGCAGCGTTGAGGAGGACAGGACCCCTGAAGCTTTCTTT

j_gene: TRBJ1-2
d_gene: TRBD1
abundance: .
v_gene: TRBV2
CDR3aa: CASSAGGTVYGYTF
CDR3nt: TGTGCCAGCAGTGCAGGAGGGACAGTCTATGGCTACACCTTC

j_gene: TRBJ1-4
d_gene: .
abundance: .
v_gene: TRBV28
CDR3aa: CASRTGKLATNEKLFF
CDR3nt: TGTGCCAGCAGAACAGGGAAATTGGCAACTAATGAAAAACTGTTTTTT

j_gene: TRBJ1-6
d_gene: TRBD1
abundance: .
v_gene: TRBV2
CDR3aa: CASSASQGALSSPLHF
CDR3nt: TGTGCCAGCAGTGCAAGCCAGGGGGCCTTGAGTTCACCCCTCCACTTT

j_gene: TRBJ2-1
d_gene: .
abundance: .
v_gene: TRBV28
CDR3aa: CASSLAWRRYNEQFF
CDR3nt: TGTGCCAGCAGTTTAGCGTGGCGGAGATACAATGAGCAGTTCTTC

j_gene: TRBJ1-2
d_gene: TRBD1
abundance: .
v_gene: TRBV5-1
CDR3aa: CASSLSGQGQGISYTF
CDR3nt: TGCGCCAGCAGCTTGTCGGGACAGGGACAAGGAATAAGCTACACCTTC

j_gene: TRBJ2-1
d_gene: .
abundance: .
v_gene: TRBV9
CDR3aa: CASSVTESNEQFF
CDR3nt: TGTGCCAGCAGCGTCACAGAGTCCAATGAGCAGTTCTTC

j_gene: TRBJ1-6
d_gene: .
abundance: few
v_gene: TRBV7-9
CDR3aa: CASSTMEGKSSYNSPLHF
CDR3nt: TGTGCCAGCAGCACTATGGAGGGAAAGAGCTCCTATAATTCACCCCTCCACTTT

j_gene: TRBJ1-5
d_gene: TRBD1
abundance: .
v_gene: TRBV6-1
CDR3aa: CASSEAGTGTNQPQHF
CDR3nt: TGTGCCAGCAGTGAGGCCGGGACAGGAACTAATCAGCCCCAGCATTTT